This TCR beta chain emerged from a study of cytotoxic CD8 clonotypes in ibrutinib-treated CLL. Target depth was 1 in 200,000 to 1 in 1 million T cells, about 10x per clonotype. Only in-frame clones appear in the TCRdb table, and some are missing; sequencing was by immunoSEQ multiplex PCR. The sample lists tens of thousands of clones, around three fifths occurring once. There are 12 residues in the CDR3. Germline V lookup: CDR1 SQVTM, CDR2 ANQGSEA. V lost 3 bases, J lost 13 bases, and 15 bases lay in between. The sample consisted of PBMCs, taken after 12 months of ibrutinib treatment. This receptor was identified in a human donor with chronic lymphocytic leukemia. This chain uses TRBV29-1 with TRBJ1-4; a possible D gene is TRBD1 (5 bases). CDR3 in DNA: TGCAGCGTTGATACCCGGGGGGGGTCACTGTTTTTT. The encoded protein is CSVDTRGGSLFF.